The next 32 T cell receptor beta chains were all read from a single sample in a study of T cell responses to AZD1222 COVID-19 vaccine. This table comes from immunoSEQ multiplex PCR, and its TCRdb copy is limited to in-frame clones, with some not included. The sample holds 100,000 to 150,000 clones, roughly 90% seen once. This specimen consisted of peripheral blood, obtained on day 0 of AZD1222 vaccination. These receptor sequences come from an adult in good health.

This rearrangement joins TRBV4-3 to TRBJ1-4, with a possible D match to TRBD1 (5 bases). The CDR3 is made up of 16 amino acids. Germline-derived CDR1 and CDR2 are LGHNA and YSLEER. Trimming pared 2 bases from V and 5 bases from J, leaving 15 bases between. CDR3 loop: CASSQSRQGGNEKLFF. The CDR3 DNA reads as TGCGCCAGCAGCCAATCTCGGCAGGGAGGAAATGAAAAACTGTTTTTT.

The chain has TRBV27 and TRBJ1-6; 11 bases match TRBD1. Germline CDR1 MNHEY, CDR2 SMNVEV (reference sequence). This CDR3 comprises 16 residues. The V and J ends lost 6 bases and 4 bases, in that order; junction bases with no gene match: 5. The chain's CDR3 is CASSKGTGGYNSPLHF. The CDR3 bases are TGTGCCAGCAGCAAGGGGACAGGGGGTTATAATTCACCCCTCCACTTT.

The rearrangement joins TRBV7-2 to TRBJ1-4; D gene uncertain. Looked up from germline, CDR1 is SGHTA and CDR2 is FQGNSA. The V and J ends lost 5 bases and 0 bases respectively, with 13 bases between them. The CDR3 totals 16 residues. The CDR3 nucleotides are TGTGCCAGCAGCCTGGACCGACGGGCAACTAATGAAAAACTGTTTTTT. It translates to CASSLDRRATNEKLFF. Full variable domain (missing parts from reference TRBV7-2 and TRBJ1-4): GAGVSQSPSNKVTEKGKDVELRCDPISGHTALYWYRQSLGQGLEFLIYFQGNSAPDKSGLPSDRFSAERTGGSVSTLTIQRTQQEDSAVYLCASSLDRRATNEKLFFGSGTQLSVL.

The CDR3 coding sequence is TGTGCCAGTACCCACGAGCGGACAGGGGGCAATCAGCCCCAGCATTTT. Residues: CASTHERTGGNQPQHF. The chain recombines TRBV19 with TRBJ1-5; 9 nucleotides line up with TRBD1. Germline V lookup: CDR1 LNHDA, CDR2 SQIVND (reference sequence). The junction had 9 bases not matched to a gene; V was cut back by 7 bases and J by 2 bases. The CDR3 sequence is 16 residues long.

This CDR3 reads CASSDNRGGYTF. CDR3 nucleotides: TGTGCCAGCAGCGACAACAGAGGAGGCTACACCTTC. The chain uses TRBV7-9 and TRBJ1-2, with D unclear. The CDR3 is 12 amino acids. Looked up from germline, CDR1 is SEHNR and CDR2 is FQNEAQ (reference sequence). Trimming removed 5 bases at V and 8 bases at J, with 12 bases between.

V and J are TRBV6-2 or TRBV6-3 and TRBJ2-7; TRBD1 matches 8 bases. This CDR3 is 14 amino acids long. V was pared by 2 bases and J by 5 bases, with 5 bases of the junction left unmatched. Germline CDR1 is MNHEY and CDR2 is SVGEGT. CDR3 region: CASSYPGGINEQYF. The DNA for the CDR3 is TGTGCCAGCAGTTACCCAGGGGGCATCAACGAGCAGTACTTC.

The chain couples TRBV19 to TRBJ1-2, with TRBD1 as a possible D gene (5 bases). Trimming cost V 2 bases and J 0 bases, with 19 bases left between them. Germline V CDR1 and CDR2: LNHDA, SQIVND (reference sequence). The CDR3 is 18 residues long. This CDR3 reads CASSISYGSGAANYGYTF. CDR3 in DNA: TGTGCCAGTAGTATATCCTACGGCTCCGGGGCGGCTAACTATGGCTACACCTTC.

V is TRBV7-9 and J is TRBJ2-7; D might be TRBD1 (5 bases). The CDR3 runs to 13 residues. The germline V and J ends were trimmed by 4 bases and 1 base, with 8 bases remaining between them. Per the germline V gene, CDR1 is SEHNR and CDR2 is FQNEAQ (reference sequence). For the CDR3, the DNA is TGTGCCAGCAGCTCGACAGAGTCCTACGAGCAGTACTTC. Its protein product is CASSSTESYEQYF.

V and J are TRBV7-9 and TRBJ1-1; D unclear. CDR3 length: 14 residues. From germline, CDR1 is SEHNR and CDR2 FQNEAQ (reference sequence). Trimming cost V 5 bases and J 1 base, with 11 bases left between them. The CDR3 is CASSPGQTNTEAFF. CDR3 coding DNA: TGTGCCAGCAGCCCTGGGCAGACGAACACTGAAGCTTTCTTT.

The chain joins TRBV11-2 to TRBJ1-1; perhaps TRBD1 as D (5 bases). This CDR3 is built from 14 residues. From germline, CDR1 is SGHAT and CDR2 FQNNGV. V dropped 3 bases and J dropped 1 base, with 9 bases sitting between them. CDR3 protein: CASSFGGQNTEAFF. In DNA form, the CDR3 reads TGTGCCAGCAGCTTCGGGGGTCAGAACACTGAAGCTTTCTTT. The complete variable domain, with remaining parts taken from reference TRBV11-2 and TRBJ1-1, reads EAGVAQSPRYKIIEKRQSVAFWCNPISGHATLYWYQQILGQGPKLLIQFQNNGVVDDSQLPKDRFSAERLKGVDSTLKIQPAKLEDSAVYLCASSFGGQNTEAFFGQGTRLTVV.

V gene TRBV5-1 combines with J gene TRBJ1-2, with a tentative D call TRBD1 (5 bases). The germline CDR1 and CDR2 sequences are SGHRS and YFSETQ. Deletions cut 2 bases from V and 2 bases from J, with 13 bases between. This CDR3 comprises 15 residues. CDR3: CASSFPYGGNYGYTF. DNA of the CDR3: TGCGCCAGCAGCTTCCCCTATGGGGGAAACTATGGCTACACCTTC. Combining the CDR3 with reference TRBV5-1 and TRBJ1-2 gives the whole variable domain KAGVTQTPRYLIKTRGQQVTLSCSPISGHRSVSWYQQTPGQGLQFLFEYFSETQRNKGNFPGRFSGRQFSNSRSEMNVSTLELGDSALYLCASSFPYGGNYGYTFGSGTRLTVV.

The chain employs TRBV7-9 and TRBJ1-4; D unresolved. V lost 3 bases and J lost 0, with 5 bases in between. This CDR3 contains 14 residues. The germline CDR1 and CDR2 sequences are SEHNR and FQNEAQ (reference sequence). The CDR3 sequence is CASSFKATNEKLFF. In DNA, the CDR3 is TGTGCCAGCAGCTTTAAGGCAACTAATGAAAAACTGTTTTTT.

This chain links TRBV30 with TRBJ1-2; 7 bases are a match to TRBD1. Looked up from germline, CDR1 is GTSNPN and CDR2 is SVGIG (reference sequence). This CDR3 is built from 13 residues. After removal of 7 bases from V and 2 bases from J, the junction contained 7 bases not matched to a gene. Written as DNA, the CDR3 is TGTGCCTTTAACAGGGGATTCAACTATGGCTACACCTTC. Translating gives CAFNRGFNYGYTF.

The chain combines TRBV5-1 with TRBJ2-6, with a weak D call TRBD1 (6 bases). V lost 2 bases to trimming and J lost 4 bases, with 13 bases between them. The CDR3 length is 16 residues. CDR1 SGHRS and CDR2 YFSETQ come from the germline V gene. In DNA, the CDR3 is TGCGCCAGCAGCTTAGGGGGTTCGGTCGGGGCCAACGTCCTGACTTTC. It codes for CASSLGGSVGANVLTF.

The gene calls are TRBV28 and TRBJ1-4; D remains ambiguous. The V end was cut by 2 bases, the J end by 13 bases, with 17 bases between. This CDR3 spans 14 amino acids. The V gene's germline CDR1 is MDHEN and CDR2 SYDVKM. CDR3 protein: CASSLPAEGGRLFF. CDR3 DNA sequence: TGTGCCAGCAGTTTACCGGCGGAGGGAGGTAGACTGTTTTTT.

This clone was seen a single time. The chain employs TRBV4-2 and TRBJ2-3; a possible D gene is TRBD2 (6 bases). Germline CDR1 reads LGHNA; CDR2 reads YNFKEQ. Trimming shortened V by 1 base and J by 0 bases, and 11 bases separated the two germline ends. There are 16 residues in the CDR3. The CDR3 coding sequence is TGTGCCAGCAGCCAAGGGCCCGGGGGTAGCACAGATACGCAGTATTTT. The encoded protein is CASSQGPGGSTDTQYF.

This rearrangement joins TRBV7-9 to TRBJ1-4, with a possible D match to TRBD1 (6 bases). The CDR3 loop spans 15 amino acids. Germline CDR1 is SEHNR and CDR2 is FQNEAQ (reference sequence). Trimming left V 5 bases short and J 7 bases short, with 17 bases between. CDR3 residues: CASSPQGGAGEKLFF. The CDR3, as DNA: TGTGCCAGCAGCCCCCAAGGGGGGGCCGGTGAAAAACTGTTTTTT.

The CDR3 reads CASSLGTYNEQFF. The CDR3 coding sequence is TGTGCCAGCAGCTTAGGGACTTACAATGAGCAGTTCTTC. This chain uses TRBV11-2 with TRBJ2-1; possibly TRBD2 for D (5 bases). Trimming removed 1 base from V and 4 bases from J, with 5 bases in between. This CDR3 is built from 13 residues. Germline CDR1 SGHAT, CDR2 FQNNGV.

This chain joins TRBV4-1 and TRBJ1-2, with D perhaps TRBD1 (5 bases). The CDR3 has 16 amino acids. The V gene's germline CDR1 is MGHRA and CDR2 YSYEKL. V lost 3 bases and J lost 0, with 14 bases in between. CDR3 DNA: TGCGCCAGCAGCCAGCGGGGGACCCTAGCTAACTATGGCTACACCTTC. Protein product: CASSQRGTLANYGYTF.

The CDR3 DNA reads TGTGCCAGCAGCCTGGGACAGTACAATGAGCAGTTCTTC. It encodes CASSLGQYNEQFF. J is TRBJ2-1 and V is TRBV7-3; TRBD1 matches 7 bases. CDR1 and CDR2 from the germline V gene are SGHTA and FQGTGA. There are 13 residues in the CDR3. The ends lost 5 bases at V and 4 bases at J; junction bases unmatched: 2.

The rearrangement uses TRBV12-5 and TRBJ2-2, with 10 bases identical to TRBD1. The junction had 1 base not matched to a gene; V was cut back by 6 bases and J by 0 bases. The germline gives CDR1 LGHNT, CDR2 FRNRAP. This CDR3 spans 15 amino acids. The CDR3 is CASGGTGANTGELFF. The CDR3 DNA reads TGTGCTAGTGGAGGGACAGGGGCGAACACCGGGGAGCTGTTTTTT.

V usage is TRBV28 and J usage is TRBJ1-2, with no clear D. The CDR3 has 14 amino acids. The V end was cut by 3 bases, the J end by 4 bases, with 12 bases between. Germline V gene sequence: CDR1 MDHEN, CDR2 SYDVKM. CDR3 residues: CASSLPGTGYGYTF. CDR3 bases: TGTGCCAGCAGTTTGCCGGGTACCGGCTATGGCTACACCTTC.

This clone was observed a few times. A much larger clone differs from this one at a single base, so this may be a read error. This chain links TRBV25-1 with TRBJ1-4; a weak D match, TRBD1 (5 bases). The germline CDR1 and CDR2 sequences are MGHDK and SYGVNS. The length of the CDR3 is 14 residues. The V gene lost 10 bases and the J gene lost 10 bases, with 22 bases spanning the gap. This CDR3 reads CATSHGGGSGKLFF. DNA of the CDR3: TGTGCCACCAGCCACGGGGGGGGGAGTGGAAAACTGTTTTTT.

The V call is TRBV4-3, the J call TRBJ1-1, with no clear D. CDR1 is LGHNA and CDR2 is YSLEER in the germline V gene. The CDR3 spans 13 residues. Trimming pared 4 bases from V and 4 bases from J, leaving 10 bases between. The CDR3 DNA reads TGCGCCAGCAGCCTGGTTAAGGGCACTGAAGCTTTCTTT. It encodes CASSLVKGTEAFF.

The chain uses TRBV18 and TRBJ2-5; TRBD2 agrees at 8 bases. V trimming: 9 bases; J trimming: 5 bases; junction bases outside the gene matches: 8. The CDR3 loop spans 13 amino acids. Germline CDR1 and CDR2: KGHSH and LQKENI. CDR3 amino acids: CASLEREMETQYF. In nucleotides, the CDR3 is TGTGCCAGTTTGGAGCGGGAGATGGAGACCCAGTACTTC.

CDR3 nucleotides: TGTGCCAGCAGCCCTACCGGGACGCCTACCGGGGAGCTGTTTTTT. Protein: CASSPTGTPTGELFF. The rearrangement links TRBV7-3 to TRBJ2-2; D may be TRBD1 or TRBD2 (5 bases each). In germline, CDR1 is SGHTA, CDR2 FQGTGA. CDR3 length equals 15 residues. With 5 bases removed from V and 5 bases from J, the gap between germline ends came to 15 bases.

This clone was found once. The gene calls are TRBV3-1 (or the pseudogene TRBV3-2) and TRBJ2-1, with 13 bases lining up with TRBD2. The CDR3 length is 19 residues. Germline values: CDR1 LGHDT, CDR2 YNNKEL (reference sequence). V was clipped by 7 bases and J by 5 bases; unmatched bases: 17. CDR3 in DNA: TGTGCCAGCACCAAAATCTCCGGGACTAGCGGGATGGGGCACAATGAGCAGTTCTTC. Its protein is CASTKISGTSGMGHNEQFF.

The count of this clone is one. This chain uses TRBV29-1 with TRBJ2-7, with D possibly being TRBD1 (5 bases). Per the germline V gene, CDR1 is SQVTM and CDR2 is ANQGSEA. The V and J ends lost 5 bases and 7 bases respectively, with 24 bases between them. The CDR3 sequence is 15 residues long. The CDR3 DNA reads TGCAGCGTTTCAGGGTTTGGGTTAACCCGAAAGGAGCAGTACTTC. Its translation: CSVSGFGLTRKEQYF.

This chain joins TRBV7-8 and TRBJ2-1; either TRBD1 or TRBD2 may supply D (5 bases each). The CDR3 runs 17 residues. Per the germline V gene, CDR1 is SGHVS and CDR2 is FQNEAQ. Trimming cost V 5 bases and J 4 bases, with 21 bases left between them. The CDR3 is CASSRGRRWDGYNEQFF. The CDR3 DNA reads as TGTGCCAGCAGCCGAGGGAGACGGTGGGACGGATACAATGAGCAGTTCTTC.

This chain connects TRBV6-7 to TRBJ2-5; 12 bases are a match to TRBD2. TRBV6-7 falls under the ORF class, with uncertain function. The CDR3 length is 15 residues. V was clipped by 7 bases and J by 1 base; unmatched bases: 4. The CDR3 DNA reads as TGTGCCAGCAATACTAGCGGGGGGACCCAAGAGACCCAGTACTTC. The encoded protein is CASNTSGGTQETQYF.

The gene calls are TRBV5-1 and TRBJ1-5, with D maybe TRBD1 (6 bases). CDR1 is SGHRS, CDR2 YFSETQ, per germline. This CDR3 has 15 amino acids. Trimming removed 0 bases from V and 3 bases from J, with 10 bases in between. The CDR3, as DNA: TGCGCCAGCAGCTTGGATCCGGGACACAATCAGCCCCAGCATTTT. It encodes CASSLDPGHNQPQHF.

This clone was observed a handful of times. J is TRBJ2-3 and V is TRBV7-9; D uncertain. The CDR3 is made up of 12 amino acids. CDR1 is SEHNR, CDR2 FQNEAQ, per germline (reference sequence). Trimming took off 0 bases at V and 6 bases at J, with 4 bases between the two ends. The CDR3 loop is CASSLARDTQYF. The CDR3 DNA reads TGTGCCAGCAGCTTAGCCCGGGATACGCAGTATTTT.